This is a list of T cell receptor beta chains from one sample in a study of shared clonotypes between healthy human individuals. Profiled with immunoSEQ multiplex PCR; TCRdb holds only in-frame clones, not every one. The repertoire holds a few million clones, with roughly 92% as singletons. The sample was naive CD4+ T cells sorted from blood. The receptors were sampled from a young man in good health. The CDR3 runs from the conserved cysteine through the conserved F or W. Fields, in order: CDR3 length, J gene, V gene, CDR3 protein.

12	TRBJ2-1	TRBV11-3	CASSPGGDEQFF
14	TRBJ2-3	TRBV6-5	CASSYSAGRDTQYF
15	TRBJ2-3	TRBV28	CASRRDRGFADTQYF
19	TRBJ1-5	TRBV7-3	CASSLSGTGSFTGNQPQHF
14	TRBJ1-4	TRBV5-4	CASSLAGVNEKLFF
16	TRBJ1-4	TRBV5-8	CASSSLGTATNEKLFF
13	TRBJ2-7	TRBV28	CASSWTGRGEQYF
15	TRBJ2-3	TRBV27	CASSLEGSRTDTQYF
13	TRBJ2-5	TRBV11-2	CASRGRVGETQYF
15	TRBJ2-7	TRBV5-1	CASSLGLAGSYEQYF
19	TRBJ2-2	TRBV7-3	CASSSPVSGASKYTGELFF
14	TRBJ1-2	TRBV6-1	CASSGKQGLRGYTF
18	TRBJ2-2	TRBV5-1	CASSPGTSGTTGTGELFF
14	TRBJ1-2	TRBV19	CAVSSEAYLYGYTF
15	TRBJ2-3	TRBV7-9	CASSFGQGSTDTQYF